This TCR beta chain originates from a study of regulatory T cells in long-lasting Graves disease. Notes on the study in general: Segments TRBV28, TRBJ1-2 and TRBJ2-5 showed preferential usage in persistent disease.

This clonotype was seen repeatedly, ten times or more. Antigen unknown. Time point specified: newly diagnosed GD, antithyroid drugs for less than 3 months. PBMC-derived RNA was used for the TCR library. Both iRepertoire HTBI primers and Arm-PCR of CDR3 regions were used to build the TCR beta libraries. One entry per CDR3 protein results from TCRdb running MiXCR on the multiplex PCR reads. The sample lists about 540,000 distinct CDR3 sequences; about 13% were seen once. Trimming removed 8 bases from V and 3 bases from J; junction bases left unmatched: 6. The CDR3 length is 14 residues. Germline CDR1 reads SNHLY; CDR2 reads FYNNEI. These data were also filed under a second study, of T cells in Graves' hyperthyroidism and ophthalmopathy.

The origin of this receptor is a man aged 30 to 45 with Graves disease. This chain links TRBV2 with TRBJ2-3; 9 nucleotides agree with TRBD1. Sequenced material: peripheral blood mononuclear cells (PBMCs), taken at new diagnosis, from a patient treated with antithyroid drugs. DNA for the CDR3: TGTGCCAGCGCGAGGGACAGGGCGACAGATACGCAGTATTTT. This sequence encodes CASARDRATDTQYF.